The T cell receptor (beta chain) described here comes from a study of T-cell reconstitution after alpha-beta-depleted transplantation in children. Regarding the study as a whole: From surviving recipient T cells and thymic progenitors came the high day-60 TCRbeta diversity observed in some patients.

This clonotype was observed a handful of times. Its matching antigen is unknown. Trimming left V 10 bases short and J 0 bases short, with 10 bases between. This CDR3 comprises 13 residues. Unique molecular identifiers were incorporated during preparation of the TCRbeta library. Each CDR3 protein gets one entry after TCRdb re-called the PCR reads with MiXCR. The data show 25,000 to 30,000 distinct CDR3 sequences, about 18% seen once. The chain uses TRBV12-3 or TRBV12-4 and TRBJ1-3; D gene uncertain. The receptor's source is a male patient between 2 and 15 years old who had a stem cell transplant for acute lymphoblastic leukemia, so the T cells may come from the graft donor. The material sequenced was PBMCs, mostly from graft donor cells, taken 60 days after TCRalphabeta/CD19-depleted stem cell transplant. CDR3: CAIQRGSGNTIYF. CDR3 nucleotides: TGTGCCATCCAGCGGGGCTCTGGAAACACCATATATTTT.